This T cell receptor beta chain was obtained from a study of regulatory T cells in long-lasting Graves disease. Noted time point: newly diagnosed GD, antithyroid drugs for less than 3 months. Scientists built the TCR library using RNA that was extracted from PBMCs. Libraries of TCR beta came from iRepertoire HTBI primers plus Arm-PCR of CDR3 regions. TCRdb independently ran MiXCR on the multiplex PCR reads; one entry per CDR3 protein. This table has around 400,000 distinct CDR3 sequences, about 12% appearing once. Germline V gene lookup returns CDR1 DFQATT and CDR2 SNEGSKA (reference sequence). CDR3 size: 15 residues. The sample holds one count of this clonotype. Just one base apart from a much larger clone, this may be a read error. The data also belong to a second study, concerning T cells in Graves' hyperthyroidism and ophthalmopathy.

This chain uses TRBV20-1 with TRBJ2-2; TRBD1 aligns across 9 bases. This TCR came from a woman younger than 35 with Graves disease. This material consisted of peripheral blood mononuclear cells (PBMCs), taken at new diagnosis, from a patient treated with antithyroid drugs. CDR3 bases: TGCAGTGCGGGGGCACAGGGGGCGGTCACCGGGGAGCTGCTTTTT. Its protein product is CSAGAQGAVTGELLF.